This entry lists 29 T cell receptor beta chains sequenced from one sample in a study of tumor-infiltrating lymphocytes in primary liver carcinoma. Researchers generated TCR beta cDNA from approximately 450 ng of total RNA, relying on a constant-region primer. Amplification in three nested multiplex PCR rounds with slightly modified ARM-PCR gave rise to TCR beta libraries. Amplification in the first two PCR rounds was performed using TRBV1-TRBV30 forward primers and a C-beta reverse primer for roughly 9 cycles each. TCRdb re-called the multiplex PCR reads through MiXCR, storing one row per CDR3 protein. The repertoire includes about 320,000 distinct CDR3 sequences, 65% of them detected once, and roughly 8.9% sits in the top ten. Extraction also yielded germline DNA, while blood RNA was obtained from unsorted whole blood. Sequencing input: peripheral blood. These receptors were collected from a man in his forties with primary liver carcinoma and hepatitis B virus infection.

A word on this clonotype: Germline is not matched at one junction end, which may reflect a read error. DNA of the CDR3: TGTGCCAGCGGCTTAAGTGGGGGTCCCGGGGAGCTGTTTTTT. Protein sequence: CASGLSGGPGELFF. The chain recombines TRBV11-2 with TRBJ2-2; D may match TRBD1 or TRBD2 (5 bases each). Germline lookup yields CDR1 SGHAT and CDR2 FQNNGV. The CDR3 consists of 14 residues. Together with reference TRBV11-2 and TRBJ2-2, the CDR3 gives the full variable domain: EAGVAQSPRYKIIEKRQSVAFWCNPISGHATLYWYQQILGQGPKLLIQFQNNGVVDDSQLPKDRFSAERLKGVDSTLKIQPAKLEDSAVYLCASGLSGGPGELFFGEGSRLTVL.

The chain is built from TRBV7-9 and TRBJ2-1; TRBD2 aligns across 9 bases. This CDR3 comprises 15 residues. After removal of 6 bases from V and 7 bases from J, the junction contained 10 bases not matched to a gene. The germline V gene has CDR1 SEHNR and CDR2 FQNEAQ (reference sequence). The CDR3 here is CASRPAAGGTNEQFF. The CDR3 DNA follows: TGTGCCAGCAGGCCAGCAGCGGGAGGTACTAATGAGCAGTTCTTC.

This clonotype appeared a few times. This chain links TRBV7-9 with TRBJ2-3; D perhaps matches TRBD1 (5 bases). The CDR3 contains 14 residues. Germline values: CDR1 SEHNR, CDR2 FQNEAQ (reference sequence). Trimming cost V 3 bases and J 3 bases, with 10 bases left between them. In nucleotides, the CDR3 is TGTGCCAGCAGCTTCGATAAGGGGACAGATACGCAGTATTTT. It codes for CASSFDKGTDTQYF.

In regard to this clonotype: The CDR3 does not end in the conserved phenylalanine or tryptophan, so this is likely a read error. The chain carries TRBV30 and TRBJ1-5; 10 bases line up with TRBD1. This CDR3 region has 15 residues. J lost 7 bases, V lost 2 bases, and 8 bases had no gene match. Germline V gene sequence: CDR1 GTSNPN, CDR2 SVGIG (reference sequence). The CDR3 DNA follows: TGTGCCTGGAGTCATAGACAGGGGGCCCTCCAGCCCCAGCATCTT. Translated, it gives CAWSHRQGALQPQHL.

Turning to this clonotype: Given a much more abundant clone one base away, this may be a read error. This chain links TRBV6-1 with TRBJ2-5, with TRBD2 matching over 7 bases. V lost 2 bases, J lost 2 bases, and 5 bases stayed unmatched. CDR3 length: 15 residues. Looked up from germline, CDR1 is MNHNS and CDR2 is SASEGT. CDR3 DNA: TGTGCCAGCAGTGAACTAGTGGGAGGGCAAGAGACCCAGTACTTC. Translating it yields CASSELVGGQETQYF.

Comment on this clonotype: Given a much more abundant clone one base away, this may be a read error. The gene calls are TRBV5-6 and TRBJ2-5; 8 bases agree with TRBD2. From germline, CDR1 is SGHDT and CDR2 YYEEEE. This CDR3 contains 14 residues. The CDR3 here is CASSSSGGQETQDF. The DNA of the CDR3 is TGTGCCAGCAGCTCCAGCGGGGGCCAAGAGACCCAGGACTTC.

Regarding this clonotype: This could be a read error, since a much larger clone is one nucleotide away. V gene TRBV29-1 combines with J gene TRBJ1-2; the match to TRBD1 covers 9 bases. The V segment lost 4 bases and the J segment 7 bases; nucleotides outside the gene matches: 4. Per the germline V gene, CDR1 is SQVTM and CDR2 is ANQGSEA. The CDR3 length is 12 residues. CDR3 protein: CSVAVTGGGYTF. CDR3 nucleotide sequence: TGCAGCGTTGCTGTGACAGGGGGTGGCTACACCTTC.

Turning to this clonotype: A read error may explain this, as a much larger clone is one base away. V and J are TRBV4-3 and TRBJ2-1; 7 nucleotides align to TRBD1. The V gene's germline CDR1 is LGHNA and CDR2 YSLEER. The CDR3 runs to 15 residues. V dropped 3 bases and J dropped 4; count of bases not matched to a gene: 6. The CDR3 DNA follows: TGCGCCAGCAGCCATGGGACAGTGACGTACAATGAGCAGTTCTTC. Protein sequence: CASSHGTVTYNEQFF.

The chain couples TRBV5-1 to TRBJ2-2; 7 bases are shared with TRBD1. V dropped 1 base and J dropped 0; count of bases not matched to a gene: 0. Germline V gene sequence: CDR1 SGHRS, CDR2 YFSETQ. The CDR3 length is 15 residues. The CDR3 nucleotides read TGCGCCAGCAGCTTGCAGGGGGCGAACACCGGGGAGCTGTTTTTT. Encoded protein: CASSLQGANTGELFF.

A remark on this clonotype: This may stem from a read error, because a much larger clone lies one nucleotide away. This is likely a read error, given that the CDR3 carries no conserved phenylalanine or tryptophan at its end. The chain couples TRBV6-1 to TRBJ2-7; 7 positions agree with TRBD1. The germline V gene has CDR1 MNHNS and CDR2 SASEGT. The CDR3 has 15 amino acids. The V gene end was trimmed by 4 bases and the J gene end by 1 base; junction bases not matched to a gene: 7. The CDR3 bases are TGTGCCAGCAGTGTCGACCTGACAGGGTCCTACGAGCAGTACTAC. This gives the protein CASSVDLTGSYEQYY.

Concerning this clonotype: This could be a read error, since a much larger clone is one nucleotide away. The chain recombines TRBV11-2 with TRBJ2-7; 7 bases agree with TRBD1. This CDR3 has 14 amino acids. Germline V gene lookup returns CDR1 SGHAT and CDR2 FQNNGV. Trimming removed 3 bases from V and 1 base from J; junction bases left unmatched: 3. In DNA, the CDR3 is TGTGCCAGCAGCTTCCTGACAGGGTCCTACGAGCAGTACTTC. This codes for CASSFLTGSYEQYF.

The DNA for the CDR3 is TGTGCCAGCAGCTTAGGTATCACAGATACGCAGTATTTT. Protein sequence: CASSLGITDTQYF. V and J are TRBV13 and TRBJ2-3; D remains unclear. Germline V CDR1 and CDR2: PRHDT, FYEKMQ (reference sequence). Trimming removed 0 bases at V and 2 bases at J, with 3 bases between. This CDR3 comprises 13 residues.

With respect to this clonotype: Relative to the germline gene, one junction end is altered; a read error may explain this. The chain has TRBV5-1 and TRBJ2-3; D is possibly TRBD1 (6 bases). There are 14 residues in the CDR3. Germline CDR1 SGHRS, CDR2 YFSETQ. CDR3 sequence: CVSSLGHNTDTQYF. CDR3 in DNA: TGCGTCAGCAGCTTGGGACACAACACAGATACGCAGTATTTT.

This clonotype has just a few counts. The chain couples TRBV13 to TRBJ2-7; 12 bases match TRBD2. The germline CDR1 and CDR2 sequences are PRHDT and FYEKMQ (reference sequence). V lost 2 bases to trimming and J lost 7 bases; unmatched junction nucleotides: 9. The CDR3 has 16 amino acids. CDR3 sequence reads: CASSLYPSGRADEQYF. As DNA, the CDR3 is TGTGCCAGCAGCTTATACCCTAGCGGGAGGGCCGATGAGCAGTACTTC. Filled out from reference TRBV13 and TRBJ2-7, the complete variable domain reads AAGVIQSPRHLIKEKRETATLKCYPIPRHDTVYWYQQGPGQDPQFLISFYEKMQSDKGSIPDRFSAQQFSDYHSELNMSSLELGDSALYFCASSLYPSGRADEQYFGPGTRLTVT.

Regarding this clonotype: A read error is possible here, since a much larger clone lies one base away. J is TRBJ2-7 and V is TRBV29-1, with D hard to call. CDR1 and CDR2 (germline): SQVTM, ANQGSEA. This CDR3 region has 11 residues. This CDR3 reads CGVGSAYEQYF. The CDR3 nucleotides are TGCGGCGTTGGCTCCGCCTACGAGCAGTACTTC.

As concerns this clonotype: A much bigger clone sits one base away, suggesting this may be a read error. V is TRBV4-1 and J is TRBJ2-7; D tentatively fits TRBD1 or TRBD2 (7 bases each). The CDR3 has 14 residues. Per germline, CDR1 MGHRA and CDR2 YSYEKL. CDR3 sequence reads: CPSSPWEGADEQYF. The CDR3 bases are TGCCCCAGCAGCCCCTGGGAGGGGGCGGATGAGCAGTACTTC.

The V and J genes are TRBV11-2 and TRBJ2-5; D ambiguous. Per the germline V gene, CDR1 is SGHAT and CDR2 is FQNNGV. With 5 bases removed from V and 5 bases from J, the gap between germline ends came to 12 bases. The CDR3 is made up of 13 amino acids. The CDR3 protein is CASSMEGRETQYF. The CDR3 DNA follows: TGTGCCAGCAGCATGGAAGGGCGGGAGACCCAGTACTTC.

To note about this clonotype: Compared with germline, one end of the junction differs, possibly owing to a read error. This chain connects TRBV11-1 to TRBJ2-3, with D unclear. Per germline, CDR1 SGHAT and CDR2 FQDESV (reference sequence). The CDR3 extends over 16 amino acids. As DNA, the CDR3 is TGTGCCAGTAGCTTAGGTCCGCCTAGTATAGCAGATACGCAGTATTTT. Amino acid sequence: CASSLGPPSIADTQYF.

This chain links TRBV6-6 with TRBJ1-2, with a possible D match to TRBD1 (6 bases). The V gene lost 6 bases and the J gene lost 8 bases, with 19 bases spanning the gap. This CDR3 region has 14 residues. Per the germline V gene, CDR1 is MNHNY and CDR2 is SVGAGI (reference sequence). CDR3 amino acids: CASRGHDYNQGYTF. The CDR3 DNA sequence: TGTGCCAGCAGGGGACACGACTATAACCAAGGCTACACCTTC.

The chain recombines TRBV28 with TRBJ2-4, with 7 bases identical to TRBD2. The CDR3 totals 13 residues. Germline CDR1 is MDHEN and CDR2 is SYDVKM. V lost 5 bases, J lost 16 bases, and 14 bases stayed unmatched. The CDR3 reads CASSGMREGRPYF. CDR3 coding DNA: TGTGCCAGCAGTGGTATGAGGGAGGGCCGCCCCTACTTC.

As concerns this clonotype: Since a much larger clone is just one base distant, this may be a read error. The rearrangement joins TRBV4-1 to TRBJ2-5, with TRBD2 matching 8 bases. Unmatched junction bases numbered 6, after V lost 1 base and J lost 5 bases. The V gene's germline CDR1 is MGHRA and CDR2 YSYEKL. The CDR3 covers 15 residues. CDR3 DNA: TGCGCCAGCAGCCAAGCAAGCGGGAGTAGTGAGACCCAGTACTTC. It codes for CASSQASGSSETQYF.

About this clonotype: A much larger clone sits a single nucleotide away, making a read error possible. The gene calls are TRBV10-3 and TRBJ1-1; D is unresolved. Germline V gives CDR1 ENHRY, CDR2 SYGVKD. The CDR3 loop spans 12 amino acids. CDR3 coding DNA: TGTGCCGCATCGGCGGGGAACACTGAAGCTATCTTT. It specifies CAASAGNTEAIF.

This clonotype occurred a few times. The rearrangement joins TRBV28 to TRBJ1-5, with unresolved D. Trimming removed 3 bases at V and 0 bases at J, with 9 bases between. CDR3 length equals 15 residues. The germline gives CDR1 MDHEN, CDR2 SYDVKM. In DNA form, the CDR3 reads TGTGCCAGCAGTTTGGGCCTCCTTAGCAATCAGCCCCAGCATTTT. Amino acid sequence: CASSLGLLSNQPQHF.

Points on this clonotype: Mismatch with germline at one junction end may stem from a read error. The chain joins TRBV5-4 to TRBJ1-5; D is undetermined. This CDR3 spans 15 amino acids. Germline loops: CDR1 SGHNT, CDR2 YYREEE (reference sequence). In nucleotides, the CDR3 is TGTACCAGCAGCTCCAAGTCTCACCCGGGGCAGCCCCAGCATTTT. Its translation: CTSSSKSHPGQPQHF.

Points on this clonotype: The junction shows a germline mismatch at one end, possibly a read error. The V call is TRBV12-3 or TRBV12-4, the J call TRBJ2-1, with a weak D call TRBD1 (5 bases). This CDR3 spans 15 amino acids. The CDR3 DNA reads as TGTACCAGCAGTTTTCAGGGAAGCTCCTACAATGAGCAGTTCTTT. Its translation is CTSSFQGSSYNEQFF.

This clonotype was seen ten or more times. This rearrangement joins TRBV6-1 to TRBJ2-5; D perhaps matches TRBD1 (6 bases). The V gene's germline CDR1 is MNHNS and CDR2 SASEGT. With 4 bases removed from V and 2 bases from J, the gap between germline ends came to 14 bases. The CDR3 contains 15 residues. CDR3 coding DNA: TGTGCCAGCAGTGGGCGTCAGGGGTTACAAGAGACCCAGTACTTC. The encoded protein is CASSGRQGLQETQYF.

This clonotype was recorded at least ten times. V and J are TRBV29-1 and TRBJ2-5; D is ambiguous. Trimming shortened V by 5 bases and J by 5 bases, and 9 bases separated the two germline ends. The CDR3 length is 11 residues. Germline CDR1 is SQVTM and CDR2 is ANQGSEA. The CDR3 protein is CSVRPWETQYF. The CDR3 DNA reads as TGCAGCGTTCGACCATGGGAGACCCAGTACTTC.

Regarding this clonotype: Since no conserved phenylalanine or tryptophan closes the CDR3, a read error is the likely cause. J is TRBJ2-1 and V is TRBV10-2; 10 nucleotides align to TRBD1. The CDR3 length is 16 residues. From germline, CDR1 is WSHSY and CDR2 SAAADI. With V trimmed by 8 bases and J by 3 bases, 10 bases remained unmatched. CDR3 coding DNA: TGCGCCAGCGGTGGCCCGACAGGGGGCGTCTACAATGAGCAGTTCTCC. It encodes CASGGPTGGVYNEQFS.

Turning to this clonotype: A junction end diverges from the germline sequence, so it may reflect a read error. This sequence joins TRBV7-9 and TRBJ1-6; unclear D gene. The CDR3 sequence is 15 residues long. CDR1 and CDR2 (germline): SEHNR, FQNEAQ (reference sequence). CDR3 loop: CSSSLGGVNNSPFHF. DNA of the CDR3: TGTTCCAGCAGCTTGGGCGGGGTCAATAATTCACCCTTCCACTTT.